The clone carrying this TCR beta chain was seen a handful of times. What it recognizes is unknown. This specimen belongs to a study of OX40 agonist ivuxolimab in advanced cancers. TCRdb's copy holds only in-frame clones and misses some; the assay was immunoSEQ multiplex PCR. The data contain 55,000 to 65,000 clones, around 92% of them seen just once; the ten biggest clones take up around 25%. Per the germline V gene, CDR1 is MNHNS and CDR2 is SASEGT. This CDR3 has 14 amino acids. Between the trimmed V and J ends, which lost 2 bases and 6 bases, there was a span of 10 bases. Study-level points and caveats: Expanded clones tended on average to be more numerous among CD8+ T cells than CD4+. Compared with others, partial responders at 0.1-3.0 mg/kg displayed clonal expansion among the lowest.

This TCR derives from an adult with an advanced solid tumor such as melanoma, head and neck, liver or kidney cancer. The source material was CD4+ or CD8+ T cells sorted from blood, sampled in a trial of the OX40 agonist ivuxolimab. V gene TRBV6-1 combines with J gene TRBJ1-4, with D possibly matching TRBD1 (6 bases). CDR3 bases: TGTGCCAGCAGTGAATTCGGACAGCATGAAAAACTGTTTTTT. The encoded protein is CASSEFGQHEKLFF.